This TCR beta chain was sequenced during a study of Tregs in tolerant kidney transplant recipients. Findings and limits, study-wide: Activated donor B cell expansion appeared to reveal the most relevant donor-specific TCRbeta repertoire. Biological reproducibility was not directly addressed, but technical replication error appeared minimal. Few patients were studied, so findings need validation in larger groups.

Here immunoSEQ multiplex PCR was the method, and the copy in TCRdb shows in-frame clones only, minus some. The sample carries roughly 14,000 clones, 85% to 95% recorded once. CD4+CD25+CD127- Tregs, CD4+CD25- non-Tregs, CD4 and CD8 cells were sorted. This CDR3 spans 13 amino acids. Between the trimmed V and J ends, which lost 0 bases and 10 bases, there was a span of 14 bases. Germline CDR1 GTSNPN, CDR2 SVGIG (reference sequence). Worth noting for this clone: Its antigen is not identified.

The chain employs TRBV30 and TRBJ2-3; tentatively, D is TRBD1 (5 bases). The sequence was obtained from a human donor in good health. Sequences were obtained from CD8+ T cells from blood. For the CDR3, the DNA is TGTGCCTGGAGTGTAGTACAGGTTGTATCGCAGTATTTT. Translating it yields CAWSVVQVVSQYF.